This note documents a single T cell receptor beta chain sequence. Its antigen is undetermined. Measured with immunoSEQ multiplex PCR; TCRdb has only the in-frame clones, and not every one. The sample consists of fewer than 50,000 clones, over 75% of them appearing once. This entry comes from a study of T cell clonotyping in hematopoietic cell transplantation. Background on the study: Cytoreduction preceded collection of pretransplant recipient samples. Study-wide results and limits: Few recipient clonotypes overlapped donors; over 95% were de novo at given depth.

Regarding time point: recipient sample about 28 days before transplant, after cytoreduction. The sequence derives from a man aged 55 to 69 with biphenotypic leukemia. Some clones in this sample may be carry-over from other donors' samples. The material was peripheral blood mononuclear cells, obtained before stem cell transplant.

The CDR3 reads CASSLGTDLQFF. Written as DNA, the CDR3 is TGTGCCAGCAGCTTAGGTACAGACCTACAGTTCTTC. The rearrangement links TRBV11-3 to TRBJ2-1; D call uncertain. The V end was cut by 1 base, the J end by 13 bases, with 11 bases between. The CDR3 has 12 residues. CDR1 and CDR2 (germline): SGHNT, YENEEA. The full variable domain, its missing parts supplied by reference TRBV11-3 and TRBJ2-1, is EAGVVQSPRYKIIEKKQPVAFWCNPISGHNTLYWYLQNLGQGPELLIRYENEEAVDDSQLPKDRFSAERLKGVDSTLKIQPAELGDSAVYLCASSLGTDLQFFGPGTRLTVL.